This TCR beta chain stems from a study of PD-L1 blockade in urothelial cancer. The protocol was immunoSEQ multiplex PCR, while the TCRdb copy is restricted to in-frame clones and leaves out a portion. The data hold 70,000 or so clones, with 90% observed a single time. Described time point: pretreatment peripheral blood. The receptor was derived from a man aged 70 or older with urothelial cancer. The sequencing here drew on PBMCs, taken around atezolizumab (anti-PD-L1) treatment.

The CDR3 spells CASSYGTGVTGELFF. CDR3 bases: TGTGCCAGCAGTTACGGGACGGGAGTTACCGGGGAGCTGTTTTTT. The chain links TRBV6-5 to TRBJ2-2, with D perhaps matching TRBD2 (6 bases). The CDR3 is 15 residues long. From germline, CDR1 is MNHEY and CDR2 SVGAGI. V was shortened by 2 bases and J by 5 bases, with 12 bases between the two germline ends.